These T cell receptor beta chains were read from a single sample in a study of cytomegalovirus exposure and HLA in healthy donors. Sequenced by immunoSEQ multiplex PCR; TCRdb stores in-frame clones only, minus some. The table lists fewer than 130,000 clones. Sample: PBMCs. The receptors derive from a man aged 45-65 years in good health and CMV-seronegative. The CDR3 runs from the conserved cysteine through the conserved F or W. The D gene is left open where the match is weak.

TRBJ2-3 | TRBD1 | TRBV5-4 | TGTGCCAGCAGCCCCAGGACAGGCCCCACAGATACGCAGTATTTT | CASSPRTGPTDTQYF
TRBJ2-5 | . | TRBV6-5 | TGTGCCAGCAGTCCTGGACAATACCAAGAGACCCAGTACTTC | CASSPGQYQETQYF
TRBJ2-1 | TRBD2 | TRBV5-6 | TGTGCCAGCAGCTCGATCACAGGCGGGGGGGGCGCTGAGCAGTTCTTC | CASSSITGGGGAEQFF
TRBJ1-2 | . | TRBV6-1 | TGTGCCAGCAGTGAACCAGGAGGTCCCTACTATGGCTACACCTTC | CASSEPGGPYYGYTF
TRBJ2-2 | . | TRBV19 | TGTGCCAGTAGTATTGGGGCAGGATGGACCGGGGAGCTGTTTTTT | CASSIGAGWTGELFF
TRBJ2-1 | . | TRBV5-4 | TGTGCCAGCAGCTTGGGGGCGACAGGGATGGTTGGGGGGAATGAGCAGTTCTTC | CASSLGATGMVGGNEQFF
TRBJ1-3 | . | TRBV5-4 | TGTGCCAGCAGCCCACGAGGGTCTGGAAACACCATATATTTT | CASSPRGSGNTIYF
TRBJ1-4 | TRBD1 | TRBV5-1 | TGCGCCAGCAGCTCCGGACAGGGGGCCGACAAACTGTTTTTT | CASSSGQGADKLFF
TRBJ2-7 | . | TRBV13 | TGTGCCAGCAGCCGCGACCGGGGCTACGAGCAGTACTTC | CASSRDRGYEQYF
TRBJ1-5 | . | TRBV5-6 | TGTGCCAGCAGCTTGGGGCCGGGGGGCAATCAGCCCCAGCATTTT | CASSLGPGGNQPQHF
TRBJ2-1 | TRBD2 | TRBV4-1 | TGCGCCAGCAGCCAAGAACTAGCGGGGGGAGCTAGGTCCTACAATGAGCAGTTCTTC | CASSQELAGGARSYNEQFF
TRBJ2-5 | TRBD2 | TRBV29-1 | TGCAGCGTCTCCGGACTAGCGGGAGCCGAGACCCAGTACTTC | CSVSGLAGAETQYF
TRBJ2-7 | TRBD2 | TRBV7-2 | TGTGCCAGCAGCAGAGAGCTAGCGGGGGCCTACGAGCAGTACTTC | CASSRELAGAYEQYF
TRBJ1-3 | . | TRBV5-1 | TGCGCCAGCAGCTTGGGGGAGCAAGGAAACACCATATATTTT | CASSLGEQGNTIYF
TRBJ1-5 | TRBD1 | TRBV30 | TGTGCCTGGAGCGCGGACAGGAATCAGCCCCAGCATTTT | CAWSADRNQPQHF
TRBJ2-7 | . | TRBV30 | TGTGCCTGGAGACCGGGGAGCTCCTACGAGCAGTACTTC | CAWRPGSSYEQYF
TRBJ2-1 | . | TRBV6-4 | TGTGCCAGCAGACCAACTAGTTCTTTACCCAGTGAGCAGTTCTTC | CASRPTSSLPSEQFF
TRBJ1-3 | TRBD1 | TRBV30 | TGTGCCGGGAGTGTAGAAAGGGGGCTGGCAAACACCATATATTTT | CAGSVERGLANTIYF
TRBJ2-5 | . | TRBV6-5 | TGTGCCAGCAGGAGAACAGCCCAAGAGACCCAGTACTTC | CASRRTAQETQYF
TRBJ2-1 | TRBD2 | TRBV18 | TGTGCCAGCTCAAACCTAGCGGGGATCGACAATGAGCAGTTCTTC | CASSNLAGIDNEQFF
TRBJ1-2 | . | TRBV18 | TGTGCCAGCTCACCACGAACAGAAAACTATGGCTACACCTTC | CASSPRTENYGYTF
TRBJ1-2 | TRBD1 | TRBV10-3 | TGTGCCACGAGACAGGGGCCAAACTATGGCTACACCTTC | CATRQGPNYGYTF
TRBJ2-3 | TRBD2 | TRBV5-1 | TGCGCCAGCAGGAGGACTAGCGGGGGGGCGACAGATACGCAGTATTTT | CASRRTSGGATDTQYF
TRBJ1-2 | TRBD1 | TRBV29-1 | TGCAGCGGTGGACAGGGCCAAAATGGCTACACCTTC | CSGGQGQNGYTF
TRBJ1-2 | . | TRBV6-5 | TGTGCCAGCAGTTACTCACAGGCTAACTATGGCTACACCTTC | CASSYSQANYGYTF
TRBJ2-1 | TRBD1 | TRBV5-8 | TGTGCCAGCAGTTCTGACAGGGGGTACTACAATGAGCAGTTCTTC | CASSSDRGYYNEQFF